This T cell receptor beta chain was sequenced for a study of cytomegalovirus exposure and HLA in healthy donors. Study-wide background: In a previous analysis, 110 million or so unique TCR beta sequences were found from roughly 200 million T cells.

This clone was counted only a few times. The germline CDR1 and CDR2 sequences are MNHNS and SASEGT. Trimming took off 3 bases at V and 6 bases at J, with 17 bases between the two ends. This CDR3 spans 15 amino acids. PCR amplification relied on 60 Vbeta primers (plus 13 Jbeta primers). Using immunoSEQ multiplex PCR, the repertoire was profiled, and TCRdb retains in-frame clones only, with some absent. Here the sample spans approximately 150,000 clones, 68% being singletons. The sequence derives from a man aged 45-60 years in good health and CMV-seronegative. Sample: PBMCs. V and J are TRBV6-1 and TRBJ1-1, with a weak D call TRBD1 (5 bases). The CDR3: CASSETVPWYSEAFF. In nucleotides, the CDR3 is TGTGCCAGCAGTGAGACAGTCCCATGGTACTCTGAAGCTTTCTTT.